This T cell receptor beta chain was sequenced during a study of shared clonotypes between healthy human individuals. A word on this clone: Its antigen is unidentified.

Study results and caveats: What limited the represented genetic and exposure-history diversity was the small number of donors.

This CDR3 has 16 residues. The V gene's germline CDR1 is SGHNT and CDR2 YYREEE (reference sequence). V lost 3 bases and J lost 0, with 14 bases in between. Donors comprised healthy HIV-negative adults lacking recent acute infections or vaccinations. Each sample came from a Caucasian adult donor living in Nashville, Tennessee. Each subset's genomic DNA was shared equally among a number of immunoSEQ plates. Assay: immunoSEQ multiplex PCR; the TCRdb copy retains only in-frame clones and omits some. The data show 470,000 or so clones, with roughly 80% seen just once and roughly 13% held by the top ten. The sample taken for sequencing was PBMCs. This TCR came from a middle-aged woman in good health. Some clones in this sample may be carry-over from other donors' samples. The chain is built from TRBV5-4 and TRBJ2-3; tentatively, D is TRBD2 (5 bases). CDR3 in amino acids: CASSYDYPSSTDTQYF. CDR3 DNA sequence: TGTGCCAGCAGCTATGACTACCCCTCTAGCACAGATACGCAGTATTTT. Full variable domain (remainder filled in from reference TRBV5-4 and TRBJ2-3): ETGVTQSPTHLIKTRGQQVTLRCSSQSGHNTVSWYQQALGQGPQFIFQYYREEENGRGNFPPRFSGLQFPNYSSELNVNALELDDSALYLCASSYDYPSSTDTQYFGPGTRLTVL.